Presented here are 23 T cell receptor beta chains from one specimen sequenced in a study of T cell responses to AZD1222 COVID-19 vaccine. Assay: immunoSEQ multiplex PCR; the TCRdb copy retains only in-frame clones and omits some. Among under 150,000 clones listed, around nine tenths were seen once. The input for sequencing was peripheral blood, taken on day 0 of AZD1222 vaccination. These receptors were taken from an adult in good health.

This sequence joins TRBV9 and TRBJ2-1, with unresolved D. This CDR3 has 18 amino acids. Trimming pared 1 base from V and 0 bases from J, leaving 17 bases between. CDR1 is SGDLS and CDR2 is YYNGEE in the germline V gene. The CDR3 DNA is TGTGCCAGCAGCGTAAGCAGGCAAATGGCCAACTCCTACAATGAGCAGTTCTTC. It translates to CASSVSRQMANSYNEQFF.

This rearrangement joins TRBV5-1 to TRBJ2-1, with unresolved D. V dropped 2 bases and J dropped 10 bases, with 10 bases sitting between them. The CDR3 is 12 amino acids. Germline CDR1 is SGHRS and CDR2 is YFSETQ. The DNA of the CDR3 is TGCGCCAGCAGCTTCGGCGGCCGGGAGCAGTTCTTC. Its protein product is CASSFGGREQFF. Combining the CDR3 with reference TRBV5-1 and TRBJ2-1 gives the whole variable domain KAGVTQTPRYLIKTRGQQVTLSCSPISGHRSVSWYQQTPGQGLQFLFEYFSETQRNKGNFPGRFSGRQFSNSRSEMNVSTLELGDSALYLCASSFGGREQFFGPGTRLTVL.

V usage is TRBV19 and J usage is TRBJ1-6; D call uncertain. The germline V and J ends were trimmed by 4 bases and 3 bases, with 10 bases remaining between them. The CDR3 runs to 15 residues. Germline V gives CDR1 LNHDA, CDR2 SQIVND (reference sequence). CDR3 loop: CASSTAANYNSPLHF. The CDR3 DNA is TGTGCCAGTAGTACAGCCGCCAACTATAATTCACCCCTCCACTTT.

The chain has TRBV19 and TRBJ1-2, with TRBD1 as a possible D gene (5 bases). In germline, CDR1 is LNHDA, CDR2 SQIVND (reference sequence). The CDR3 spans 13 residues. V lost 3 bases, J lost 4 bases, and 9 bases lay in between. The CDR3 is CASSMRQSYGYTF. In nucleotides, the CDR3 is TGTGCCAGTAGTATGAGACAGAGCTATGGCTACACCTTC.

This chain uses TRBV6-6 with TRBJ2-7; no clear D. Germline assignment: CDR1 MNHNY and CDR2 SVGAGI (reference sequence). The V and J ends lost 0 bases and 1 base respectively, with 7 bases between them. This CDR3 has 14 residues. The CDR3, as DNA: TGTGCCAGCAGTTACTCAGGCAGATCCTACGAGCAGTACTTC. It translates to CASSYSGRSYEQYF.

The V gene is TRBV7-8, the J gene TRBJ1-3; D gene ambiguous. The V gene's germline CDR1 is SGHVS and CDR2 FQNEAQ. The length of the CDR3 is 11 residues. V lost 6 bases and J 4 bases, leaving 4 bases between the germline ends. This CDR3 is CASSRGNTIYF. CDR3 nucleotides: TGTGCCAGCAGTCGAGGAAACACCATATATTTT.

V usage is TRBV7-8 and J usage is TRBJ2-1; D possibly matches TRBD1 or TRBD2 (5 bases each). The CDR3 covers 18 residues. In germline, CDR1 is SGHVS, CDR2 FQNEAQ. The V end was cut by 5 bases, the J end by 2 bases, with 22 bases between. The DNA of the CDR3 is TGTGCCAGCAGCCCCTTTGCCGGGGACCGATCTACCTACAATGAGCAGTTCTTC. Translated: CASSPFAGDRSTYNEQFF.

This clone has just a few counts. In DNA, the CDR3 is TGTGCCAGCAGCTCGGACAGACGGACTGAAGCTTTCTTT. Encoded protein: CASSSDRRTEAFF. The rearrangement joins TRBV7-2 to TRBJ1-1; D may be TRBD1 (6 bases). Trimming removed 4 bases at V and 5 bases at J, with 11 bases between. The germline V gene encodes CDR1 SGHTA and CDR2 FQGNSA. The CDR3 has 13 amino acids.

V and J are TRBV11-2 and TRBJ1-5; D ambiguous. Trimming took off 3 bases at V and 7 bases at J, with 10 bases between the two ends. Germline V CDR1 and CDR2: SGHAT, FQNNGV. The CDR3 totals 13 residues. The chain's CDR3 is CASSLRGSQPQHF. For the CDR3, the DNA is TGTGCCAGCAGCTTGCGGGGAAGCCAGCCCCAGCATTTT. Variable domain in full (rest from reference TRBV11-2 and TRBJ1-5): EAGVAQSPRYKIIEKRQSVAFWCNPISGHATLYWYQQILGQGPKLLIQFQNNGVVDDSQLPKDRFSAERLKGVDSTLKIQPAKLEDSAVYLCASSLRGSQPQHFGDGTRLSIL.

The chain employs TRBV12-3 or TRBV12-4 and TRBJ1-3, with D uncertain. V shed 4 bases and J shed 9 bases, with 10 bases lying between them. This CDR3 has 12 residues. CDR3 nucleotide sequence: TGTGCCAGCAGTTCCTCCCTGGCCACCATATATTTT. As protein: CASSSSLATIYF.

J is TRBJ2-7 and V is TRBV10-2; TRBD2 agrees at 13 bases. Germline assignment: CDR1 WSHSY and CDR2 SAAADI. J lost 3 bases, V lost 6 bases, and 2 bases had no gene match. There are 14 residues in the CDR3. This chain's CDR3 is CASRGLAGVYEQYF. As DNA, the CDR3 is TGCGCCAGCAGAGGACTAGCGGGAGTCTACGAGCAGTACTTC.

V is TRBV9 and J is TRBJ1-2; 9 bases match TRBD1. The germline CDR1 and CDR2 sequences are SGDLS and YYNGEE. Trimming took 4 bases from V and 5 from J; bases not matched to a gene: 15. The CDR3 is 17 residues long. As DNA, the CDR3 is TGTGCCAGCAGCCCCCAGGCGTGGACAGGGGTGGAGTATGGCTACACCTTC. Its protein product is CASSPQAWTGVEYGYTF.

The chain has TRBV18 and TRBJ2-1; 8 positions agree with TRBD2. This CDR3 contains 18 residues. From germline, CDR1 is KGHSH and CDR2 LQKENI. The V gene end was trimmed by 6 bases and the J gene end by 6 bases; junction bases not matched to a gene: 19. The CDR3 reads CASSPYFGSGMSFNEQFF. The CDR3 region has the DNA TGTGCCAGCTCCCCATATTTTGGTAGCGGGATGAGCTTCAATGAGCAGTTCTTC.

The J gene is TRBJ2-7, the V gene TRBV5-1, with TRBD1 as a possible D gene (6 bases). Germline V gene lookup returns CDR1 SGHRS and CDR2 YFSETQ. V shed 3 bases and J shed 2 bases, with 15 bases lying between them. The CDR3 is made up of 15 amino acids. The CDR3 loop is CASSSTGSRPYEQYF. The CDR3 nucleotides read TGCGCCAGCAGCTCCACAGGGTCTCGGCCCTACGAGCAGTACTTC.

The V gene is TRBV5-1, the J gene TRBJ2-7; 14 bases align to TRBD2. Germline CDR1 SGHRS, CDR2 YFSETQ. Germline trimming cut 4 bases from V and 2 bases from J; bases unmatched to any gene: 14. CDR3 length: 19 residues. The CDR3 is CASSRGTGTSGRVAYEQYF. In DNA form, the CDR3 reads TGCGCCAGCAGCCGGGGGACCGGGACTAGCGGGAGAGTGGCCTACGAGCAGTACTTC.

The chain couples TRBV11-2 to TRBJ1-4, with D uncertain. The CDR3 contains 11 residues. Between the trimmed V and J ends, which lost 4 bases and 12 bases, there was a span of 9 bases. CDR1 is SGHAT, CDR2 FQNNGV, per germline. The CDR3, as DNA: TGTGCCAGCAGCTCCTACCGTGAACTGTTTTTT. This translates into CASSSYRELFF.

The gene calls are TRBV2 and TRBJ2-7; 10 nucleotides match TRBD1. Germline V gene sequence: CDR1 SNHLY, CDR2 FYNNEI. This CDR3 is 15 amino acids long. The V and J ends lost 6 bases and 3 bases, in that order; junction bases with no gene match: 8. The CDR3 DNA sequence: TGTGCCAGCAGGGTGACAGGGGGCGGCTACTACGAGCAGTACTTC. Translated: CASRVTGGGYYEQYF.

Concerning this clone itself: The junction departs from the called germline gene at one end, perhaps through a read error. The V and J genes are TRBV7-7 and TRBJ2-1; 12 bases map to TRBD2. The CDR3 runs 15 residues. Germline-derived CDR1 and CDR2 are SSHAT and FNYEAQ (reference sequence). The CDR3 protein is CASSPGLAGPNEQFF. CDR3 nucleotides: TGTGCTAGCAGCCCTGGACTAGCGGGGCCAAATGAGCAGTTCTTC. Combining the CDR3 with reference TRBV7-7 and TRBJ2-1 gives the whole variable domain GAGVSQSPRYKVTKRGQDVTLRCDPISSHATLYWYQQALGQGPEFLTYFNYEAQPDKSGLPSDRFSAERPEGSISTLTIQRTEQRDSAMYRCASSPGLAGPNEQFFGPGTRLTVL.

This sequence joins TRBV7-2 and TRBJ2-7; the D is unclear. Per germline, CDR1 SGHTA and CDR2 FQGNSA. The CDR3 covers 14 residues. Trimming removed 4 bases from V and 5 bases from J, with 15 bases in between. CDR3 in DNA: TGTGCCAGCAGCTGGGCTACCCCCCCCGACGAGCAGTACTTC. Its protein product is CASSWATPPDEQYF.

The rearrangement uses TRBV19 and TRBJ1-2; tentative D call: TRBD1 (5 bases). The CDR3 has 15 amino acids. Trimming removed 7 bases from V and 5 bases from J, with 20 bases in between. CDR1 and CDR2 from the germline V gene are LNHDA and SQIVND (reference sequence). The CDR3 region is CASNPGLQIGYGYTF. CDR3 DNA sequence: TGTGCCAGTAATCCGGGACTACAAATTGGATATGGCTACACCTTC.

This clone was counted once. V and J are TRBV9 and TRBJ1-1, with 10 bases identical to TRBD1. Germline V gene lookup returns CDR1 SGDLS and CDR2 YYNGEE. The ends lost 3 bases at V and 5 bases at J; junction bases unmatched: 4. CDR3 length: 14 amino acids. CDR3 sequence reads: CASSAGTGVTEAFF. CDR3 nucleotide sequence: TGTGCCAGCAGCGCGGGGACAGGGGTAACTGAAGCTTTCTTT.

V is TRBV9 and J is TRBJ1-6, with TRBD1 identical over 9 bases. V lost 6 bases to trimming and J lost 13 bases; unmatched junction nucleotides: 5. Germline lookup yields CDR1 SGDLS and CDR2 YYNGEE. This CDR3 is 12 amino acids long. DNA for the CDR3: TGTGCCAGCAACAGGGACAGGGATCCCCTCCACTTT. This sequence encodes CASNRDRDPLHF.

J is TRBJ2-3 and V is TRBV5-4; 7 bases are shared with TRBD2. Germline values: CDR1 SGHNT, CDR2 YYREEE (reference sequence). V gave up 0 bases and J gave up 6 bases; unmatched junction bases: 7. CDR3 length: 15 amino acids. The CDR3 region is CASSLGAGVGDTQYF. The CDR3 DNA follows: TGTGCCAGCAGCTTGGGGGCGGGAGTGGGCGATACGCAGTATTTT.